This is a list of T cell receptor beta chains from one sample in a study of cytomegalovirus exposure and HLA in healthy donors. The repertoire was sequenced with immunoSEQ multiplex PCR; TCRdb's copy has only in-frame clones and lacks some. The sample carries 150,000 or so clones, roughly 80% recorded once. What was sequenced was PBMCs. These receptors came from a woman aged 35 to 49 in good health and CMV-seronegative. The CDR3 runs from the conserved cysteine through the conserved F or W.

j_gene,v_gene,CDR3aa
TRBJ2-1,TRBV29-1,CSVETGLAVSYNEQFF
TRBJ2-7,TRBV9,CASSVDAGYEQYF
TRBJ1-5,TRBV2,CASKRNLPDNQPQHF
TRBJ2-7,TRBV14,CASSQGTGYEQYF
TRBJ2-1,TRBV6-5,CASSYEGYNEQFF
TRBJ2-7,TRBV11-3,CASSSYRSSYEQYF
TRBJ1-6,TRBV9,CASSVEGISPLHF
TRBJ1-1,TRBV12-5,CASGLGNRGNTEAFF
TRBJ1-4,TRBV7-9,CASSIAATGEREKLFF
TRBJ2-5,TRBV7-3,CASSRGGPQETQYF
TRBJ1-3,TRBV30,CAWSAGSGNTIYF
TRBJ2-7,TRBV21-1,CASSKSGLVRSYEQYF
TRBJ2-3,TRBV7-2,CASSLRPGGSTDTQYF
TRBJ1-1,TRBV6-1,CASSLHLNTEAFF
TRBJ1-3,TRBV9,CASSVGSLTGSGNTIYF
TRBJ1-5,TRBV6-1,CAAGAGGFGPQHF
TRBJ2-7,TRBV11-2,CASSFHSTTYEQYF